These 20 T cell receptor beta chains were sequenced from one sample in a study of blood T cell repertoires in COVID-19. Profiled with immunoSEQ multiplex PCR; TCRdb holds only in-frame clones, not every one. This table holds approximately 230,000 clones, about 91% found once. Material for sequencing was peripheral blood. These receptors all stem from a woman younger than 45 with COVID-19, enrolled during active disease.

The rearrangement joins TRBV10-3 to TRBJ1-5; D possibly corresponds to TRBD1 (6 bases). The germline CDR1 and CDR2 sequences are ENHRY and SYGVKD. Between the trimmed V and J ends, which lost 0 bases and 4 bases, there was a span of 10 bases. The CDR3 is 15 residues long. In DNA, the CDR3 is TGTGCCATCAGTGAGTCTGGGGACATTAATCAGCCCCAGCATTTT. Translating gives CAISESGDINQPQHF.

CDR3 nucleotide sequence: TGTGCCAGCAGCGTCGGTGTGGGAGGGCACTATGGCTACACCTTC. Residues: CASSVGVGGHYGYTF. The chain couples TRBV3-1 (or the pseudogene TRBV3-2) to TRBJ1-2; D gene unclear. V gave up 5 bases and J gave up 3 bases, with 16 bases separating them. The germline V gene encodes CDR1 LGHDT and CDR2 YNNKEL (reference sequence). The CDR3 totals 15 residues.

The V call is TRBV1, the J call TRBJ2-1; the table's D call of TRBD1 was not tested on the DNA. TRBV1 is a recognized pseudogene. The CDR3 runs to 19 residues. The DNA for the CDR3 is TGCACCAGCAGCCAAGGCGGGGACCGGGACAGGGTGCCCTACAATGAGCAGTTCTTC. Residues: CTSSQGGDRDRVPYNEQFF.

In DNA, the CDR3 is TGCGCCAGCAGCTGGGAGGGTGCCGATAATTCACCCCTCCACTTT. This translates into CASSWEGADNSPLHF. The rearrangement uses TRBV5-1 and TRBJ1-6; D gene ambiguous. V was shortened by 3 bases and J by 5 bases, with 12 bases between the two germline ends. From germline, CDR1 is SGHRS and CDR2 YFSETQ. The CDR3 is 15 residues long.

The chain carries TRBV7-2 and TRBJ2-7; possibly TRBD1 for D (5 bases). Germline V lookup: CDR1 SGHTA, CDR2 FQGNSA. This CDR3 comprises 18 residues. Trimming left V 1 base short and J 5 bases short, with 24 bases between. DNA of the CDR3: TGTGCCAGCAGCTTAGATCCAATCAGGGTCAACCCACTGGACGAGCAGTACTTC. It specifies CASSLDPIRVNPLDEQYF.

This clone was recorded a few times. The chain has TRBV5-5 and TRBJ2-7; 7 nucleotides match TRBD1. CDR1 and CDR2 from the germline V gene are SGHKS and YYEKEE (reference sequence). This CDR3 region has 14 residues. After removal of 4 bases from V and 3 bases from J, the junction contained 7 bases not matched to a gene. The CDR3 region is CASSQWTGNYEQYF. CDR3 DNA: TGTGCCAGCAGCCAATGGACAGGTAACTACGAGCAGTACTTC.

This chain connects TRBV3-1 (or the pseudogene TRBV3-2) to TRBJ2-3; possible D gene TRBD1, 6 bases. V lost 6 bases and J 1 base, leaving 8 bases between the germline ends. Germline-derived CDR1 and CDR2 are LGHDT and YNNKEL (reference sequence). The CDR3 contains 13 residues. This CDR3 reads CASRRQGTDTQYF. DNA for the CDR3: TGTGCCAGCAGGCGACAGGGCACAGATACGCAGTATTTT.

The V call is TRBV4-2, the J call TRBJ2-4; 12 nucleotides agree with TRBD1. The V gene's germline CDR1 is LGHNA and CDR2 YNFKEQ. The J segment lost 8 bases and the V segment lost 0 bases, leaving 8 bases of the junction unmatched. This CDR3 has 17 amino acids. CDR3 residues: CASSQDLGTGGVDIQYF. CDR3 DNA: TGTGCCAGCAGCCAAGATTTGGGGACAGGGGGCGTAGACATTCAGTACTTC.

This chain uses TRBV7-2 with TRBJ2-3, with 7 bases lining up with TRBD2. Unmatched junction bases numbered 6, after V lost 3 bases and J lost 3 bases. This CDR3 spans 15 amino acids. Germline values: CDR1 SGHTA, CDR2 FQGNSA. Written as DNA, the CDR3 is TGTGCCAGCAGCTTCCGTGCGGGAGTGACAGATACGCAGTATTTT. This encodes CASSFRAGVTDTQYF.

The chain combines TRBV4-3 with TRBJ1-1; possible D gene TRBD1, 6 bases. Trimming cost V 1 base and J 4 bases, with 13 bases left between them. This CDR3 spans 15 amino acids. The germline V gene has CDR1 LGHNA and CDR2 YSLEER. The CDR3 bases are TGCGCCAGCAGCCAAGTCAACAGGGTTGGCACTGAAGCTTTCTTT. This encodes CASSQVNRVGTEAFF.

The chain uses TRBV5-1 and TRBJ2-2; D remains unclear. The V end lost 4 bases, the J end lost 6 bases, and 16 bases lay between the germline ends. This CDR3 region has 15 residues. Germline CDR1 and CDR2: SGHRS and YFSETQ. CDR3 sequence: CASSPRSPVPGELFF. CDR3 nucleotides: TGCGCCAGCAGCCCACGGAGTCCGGTCCCCGGGGAGCTGTTTTTT.

CDR3 coding DNA: TGTGCCAGCAGCTTCAGGGGACCCATGAACACTGAAGCTTTCTTT. It encodes CASSFRGPMNTEAFF. This chain uses TRBV11-2 with TRBJ1-1; D possibly corresponds to TRBD1 (6 bases). The V and J ends lost 3 bases and 0 bases respectively, with 11 bases between them. The CDR3 runs to 15 residues. Germline CDR1 and CDR2: SGHAT and FQNNGV.

The chain carries TRBV5-5 and TRBJ1-2; 11 positions agree with TRBD1. The V and J ends lost 4 bases and 4 bases, in that order; junction bases with no gene match: 6. Germline CDR1 SGHKS, CDR2 YYEKEE (reference sequence). The CDR3 length is 15 residues. CDR3 sequence: CASSPGTGGFYGYTF. Here the CDR3 DNA reads TGTGCCAGCAGCCCCGGGACAGGGGGATTCTATGGCTACACCTTC. The variable domain in full, with the rest retrieved from reference TRBV5-5 and TRBJ1-2, is DAGVTQSPTHLIKTRGQQVTLRCSPISGHKSVSWYQQVLGQGPQFIFQYYEKEERGRGNFPDRFSARQFPNYSSELNVNALLLGDSALYLCASSPGTGGFYGYTFGSGTRLTVV.

The J gene is TRBJ1-6, the V gene TRBV24-1; D might be TRBD1 (5 bases). From germline, CDR1 is KGHDR and CDR2 SFDVKD. This CDR3 is built from 16 residues. V was clipped by 4 bases and J by 7 bases, with 16 bases between them. The CDR3 here is CATSDPQGKGNSPLHF. The CDR3 DNA sequence: TGTGCCACCAGTGACCCCCAGGGAAAGGGAAATTCACCCCTCCACTTT.

This sequence joins TRBV10-3 and TRBJ2-1, with TRBD2 matching 13 bases. The CDR3 length is 17 residues. The V segment lost 6 bases and the J segment 0 bases; nucleotides outside the gene matches: 5. The germline V gene has CDR1 ENHRY and CDR2 SYGVKD. The CDR3 reads CAISPGTSGTSYNEQFF. The CDR3 nucleotides read TGTGCCATCAGCCCCGGGACTAGCGGGACCTCCTACAATGAGCAGTTCTTC.

This chain joins TRBV4-1 and TRBJ1-1, with D unclear. The CDR3 extends over 16 amino acids. CDR1 is MGHRA and CDR2 is YSYEKL in the germline V gene. V lost 1 base and J 4 bases, leaving 16 bases between the germline ends. The CDR3 DNA sequence: TGCGCCAGCAGCCAAGCATCCTCCCGGGAGGGCACTGAAGCTTTCTTT. Translating it yields CASSQASSREGTEAFF.

The rearrangement uses TRBV28 and TRBJ1-2; maybe TRBD1 (6 bases). The CDR3 has 13 amino acids. V lost 8 bases and J 3 bases, leaving 13 bases between the germline ends. Germline-derived CDR1 and CDR2 are MDHEN and SYDVKM. The chain's CDR3 is CASYLQGYYGYTF. For the CDR3, the DNA is TGTGCCAGCTACTTACAGGGTTACTATGGCTACACCTTC.

The chain couples TRBV12-3 or TRBV12-4 to TRBJ2-1; TRBD2 is a possible D gene (5 bases). V lost 5 bases and J 8 bases, leaving 10 bases between the germline ends. The CDR3 length is 12 residues. The CDR3 coding sequence is TGTGCCAGCAGTGCAAGCGGCGATGAGCAGTTCTTC. Its translation: CASSASGDEQFF.

The V gene is TRBV5-1, the J gene TRBJ2-2; TRBD2 agrees at 13 bases. The V gene end was trimmed by 4 bases and the J gene end by 6 bases; junction bases not matched to a gene: 12. Looked up from germline, CDR1 is SGHRS and CDR2 is YFSETQ. The length of the CDR3 is 18 residues. CDR3 DNA sequence: TGCGCCAGCAGCCAAACTAGCGGGAGGGCCCGTCAACCCGGGGAGCTGTTTTTT. Protein: CASSQTSGRARQPGELFF.

J is TRBJ2-3 and V is TRBV7-2, with 7 bases lining up with TRBD2. Unmatched junction bases numbered 3, after V lost 1 base and J lost 5 bases. CDR3 length: 14 amino acids. CDR1 SGHTA and CDR2 FQGNSA come from the germline V gene. The CDR3 DNA sequence: TGTGCCAGCAGCTTAGTACCGGGGGGAGATACGCAGTATTTT. This codes for CASSLVPGGDTQYF.